The clone carrying this TCR beta chain was counted at least ten times. The target antigen is unknown. Each CDR3 protein gets one entry after TCRdb re-called the 5' RACE reads with MiXCR. The data hold 100,000 to 150,000 distinct CDR3 sequences, with around 9% observed a single time. This entry belongs to a study of CD8 T cells in ankylosing spondylitis. Study-level results: Enrichment of disease-linked clones was reportedly significant in matched ankylosing spondylitis synovial fluid. Ankylosing spondylitis blood appeared to be characterized by a TCR beta motif of 7 to 9 highly homologous variants.

The CDR3 runs 15 residues. Germline loops: CDR1 SGHTA, CDR2 FQGNSA. Trimming cost V 1 base and J 9 bases; bases outside gene matches: 9. The TCR originated in a male donor with ankylosing spondylitis or in good health (not recorded which). The rearrangement joins TRBV7-2 to TRBJ2-1, with 7 positions matching TRBD2. Sequenced sample: blood, either unsorted or a sorted T cell fraction (not recorded which). CDR3 loop: CASSLVGTTLGEQFF. CDR3 nucleotide sequence: TGTGCCAGCAGCTTAGTAGGGACTACCCTCGGTGAGCAGTTCTTC.